These 16 T cell receptor beta chains originate from one sample sequenced in a study of blood T cell repertoires in COVID-19. TCRdb keeps only in-frame clones here, not all; method: immunoSEQ multiplex PCR. In the table there are 150,000 to 200,000 clones, around 82% of which are singletons. Sequenced input: peripheral blood. These receptor sequences come from a man aged 65-85 years with active or convalescent COVID-19.

The V gene is TRBV10-2, the J gene TRBJ2-2; TRBD2 matches at 7 bases. CDR1 is WSHSY and CDR2 is SAAADI in the germline V gene. This CDR3 region has 14 residues. V was clipped by 7 bases and J by 4 bases; unmatched bases: 6. CDR3 sequence (DNA): TGCGCCAGCATCCGGGAGGCAGGCACCGGGGAGCTGTTTTTT. Its protein product is CASIREAGTGELFF.

V gene TRBV11-2 combines with J gene TRBJ2-1; 8 bases are shared with TRBD2. Germline values: CDR1 SGHAT, CDR2 FQNNGV. The CDR3 consists of 15 residues. The junction had 2 bases not matched to a gene; V was cut back by 1 base and J by 3 bases. The CDR3 loop is CASSLAGGGYNEQFF. CDR3 in DNA: TGTGCCAGCAGCTTAGCGGGGGGGGGCTACAATGAGCAGTTCTTC.

The gene calls are TRBV19 and TRBJ2-7; 10 bases agree with TRBD2. Germline loops: CDR1 LNHDA, CDR2 SQIVND (reference sequence). After removal of 9 bases from V and 0 bases from J, the junction contained 5 bases not matched to a gene. This CDR3 is 14 amino acids long. CDR3: CASKSGRDSYEQYF. CDR3 coding DNA: TGTGCCAGCAAGAGCGGGAGGGACTCCTACGAGCAGTACTTC.

V gene TRBV24-1 combines with J gene TRBJ2-3; D is perhaps TRBD2 (5 bases). The CDR3 is 11 residues long. The V gene lost 8 bases and the J gene lost 8 bases, with 10 bases spanning the gap. Germline V gene lookup returns CDR1 KGHDR and CDR2 SFDVKD. CDR3 sequence reads: CATTSGGTQYF. CDR3 bases: TGTGCCACCACGAGTGGAGGTACGCAGTATTTT.

The chain has TRBV2 and TRBJ2-7, with D possibly TRBD2 on 6 matching bases. Germline CDR1 is SNHLY and CDR2 is FYNNEI. The CDR3 is 13 amino acids. Trimming pared 6 bases from V and 6 bases from J, leaving 15 bases between. As DNA, the CDR3 is TGTGCCAGCAGCACCCCCGGGGGAGGCGAGCAGTACTTC. It translates to CASSTPGGGEQYF.

V gene TRBV6-4 combines with J gene TRBJ1-1, with 7 bases aligning to TRBD1. Germline loops: CDR1 MRHNA, CDR2 SNTAGT. After removal of 6 bases from V and 7 bases from J, the junction contained 11 bases not matched to a gene. This CDR3 is built from 14 residues. CDR3 DNA sequence: TGTGCCAGCAGACCTTACAGGGGTATTGGTGAAGCTTTCTTT. Residues: CASRPYRGIGEAFF.

The chain has TRBV30 and TRBJ1-5; D perhaps matches TRBD1 (6 bases). Trimming left V 4 bases short and J 1 base short, with 14 bases between. Germline values: CDR1 GTSNPN, CDR2 SVGIG (reference sequence). This CDR3 spans 15 amino acids. The CDR3 nucleotides are TGTGCCTGGAATCAACAAGGACAGAGCAATCAGCCCCAGCATTTT. The encoded protein is CAWNQQGQSNQPQHF.

J is TRBJ2-7 and V is TRBV7-9; D call uncertain. V dropped 1 base and J dropped 2 bases, with 9 bases sitting between them. The germline gives CDR1 SEHNR, CDR2 FQNEAQ (reference sequence). The CDR3 runs 14 residues. The CDR3 spells CASSLDARTYEQYF. CDR3 nucleotide sequence: TGTGCCAGCAGCTTAGACGCCAGGACCTACGAGCAGTACTTC.

The chain links TRBV28 to TRBJ1-2, with a tentative D call TRBD1 (5 bases). There are 13 residues in the CDR3. Germline values: CDR1 MDHEN, CDR2 SYDVKM. V gave up 2 bases and J gave up 7 bases, with 11 bases separating them. CDR3 nucleotide sequence: TGTGCCAGCAGTTTAGTGCAGGACACTGGCTACACCTTC. Its protein is CASSLVQDTGYTF.

There are a few counts of this clone. The J gene is TRBJ1-2, the V gene TRBV15, with D maybe TRBD1 (5 bases). Per the germline V gene, CDR1 is LNHNV and CDR2 is YYDKDF (reference sequence). The CDR3 totals 12 residues. V was shortened by 8 bases and J by 6 bases, with 13 bases between the two germline ends. This CDR3 reads CATQAGDHGYTF. CDR3 sequence (DNA): TGTGCCACCCAAGCGGGGGACCATGGCTACACCTTC.

The J gene is TRBJ1-5, the V gene TRBV6-5, with a possible D match to TRBD1 (5 bases). Per germline, CDR1 MNHEY and CDR2 SVGAGI. The germline V and J ends were trimmed by 7 bases and 5 bases, with 6 bases remaining between them. This CDR3 spans 11 amino acids. The CDR3 region is CASKGDQPQHF. The CDR3 DNA reads TGTGCCAGCAAAGGGGATCAGCCCCAGCATTTT.

This clone was detected a few times. The chain uses TRBV9 and TRBJ1-1; TRBD1 aligns across 7 bases. The ends lost 3 bases at V and 4 bases at J; junction bases unmatched: 3. This CDR3 has 13 amino acids. Germline lookup yields CDR1 SGDLS and CDR2 YYNGEE. The CDR3: CASSAPGGTEAFF. The DNA of the CDR3 is TGTGCCAGCAGCGCCCCAGGGGGCACTGAAGCTTTCTTT.

The V and J genes are TRBV5-4 and TRBJ2-2, with D unclear. This CDR3 is 14 amino acids long. CDR1 SGHNT and CDR2 YYREEE come from the germline V gene (reference sequence). V shed 4 bases and J shed 2 bases, with 9 bases lying between them. CDR3 bases: TGTGCCAGCAGCCCCGGAGCTAACACCGGGGAGCTGTTTTTT. Encoded protein: CASSPGANTGELFF.

The J gene is TRBJ2-7, the V gene TRBV7-9; D may be TRBD1 (6 bases). Germline loops: CDR1 SEHNR, CDR2 FQNEAQ (reference sequence). V was trimmed by 1 base and J by 5 bases, leaving 15 bases between them. The CDR3 has 15 amino acids. The CDR3 DNA reads TGTGCCAGCAGCTTAGTACAGGGAGTAAGCGACGAGCAGTACTTC. This encodes CASSLVQGVSDEQYF. The variable domain in full, completed from reference TRBV7-9 and TRBJ2-7, reads DTGVSQNPRHKITKRGQNVTFRCDPISEHNRLYWYRQTLGQGPEFLTYFQNEAQLEKSRLLSDRFSAERPKGSFSTLEIQRTEQGDSAMYLCASSLVQGVSDEQYFGPGTRLTVT.

The V gene is TRBV5-4, the J gene TRBJ2-1; 10 bases map to TRBD2. CDR3 size: 15 residues. Germline-derived CDR1 and CDR2 are SGHNT and YYREEE (reference sequence). With V trimmed by 1 base and J by 7 bases, 5 bases remained unmatched. The CDR3 region has the DNA TGTGCCAGCAGCTTGTCGCTAGCGGGAGCGAATGAGCAGTTCTTC. Protein product: CASSLSLAGANEQFF.

The chain combines TRBV5-8 with TRBJ1-4; the D is unclear. The CDR3 extends over 14 amino acids. The germline V gene has CDR1 SGHTS and CDR2 YDEGEE. V lost 2 bases, J lost 5 bases, and 10 bases lay in between. The CDR3 coding sequence is TGTGCCAGCAGCTTCGGGAGAAACAATGAAAAACTGTTTTTT. Translation: CASSFGRNNEKLFF.